The 20 T cell receptor beta chains presented below share a single source sample, sequenced in a study of Ad26.COV2.S vaccination and SARS-CoV-2 variants. Some clones are missing from TCRdb's copy, which holds only in-frame ones; the method was immunoSEQ multiplex PCR. This table has around 450,000 clones, approximately 88% appearing once. Treatment given: some 20 received Ad26.COV2.S at low or high dose, single or two shots; roughly 5 received placebo; per-sample allocation not given. Material that was analyzed had been drawn on day 63 after the first vaccine or placebo injection. The sample in question was peripheral blood, obtained in a trial of Ad26.COV2.S vaccine versus placebo. Every receptor here comes from a person aged 18 to 65 who received the Ad26.COV2.S COVID-19 vaccine or a placebo.

There are many counts of this clone. The V gene is TRBV6-1, the J gene TRBJ2-3; 12 nucleotides align to TRBD2. Germline CDR1 and CDR2: MNHNS and SASEGT. CDR3 size: 15 residues. Trimming took 3 bases from V and 5 from J; bases not matched to a gene: 3. The CDR3 here is CASSEASGGVDTQYF. CDR3 in DNA: TGTGCCAGCAGTGAGGCTAGCGGGGGGGTAGATACGCAGTATTTT.

This sequence joins TRBV19 and TRBJ1-6; TRBD1 agrees at 7 bases. The CDR3 has 15 amino acids. The V gene's germline CDR1 is LNHDA and CDR2 SQIVND (reference sequence). Trimming took 5 bases from V and 8 from J; bases not matched to a gene: 9. CDR3 in DNA: TGTGCCAGTAGTCCCGGGGACAGCTACTATTCACCCCTCCACTTT. Amino acid sequence: CASSPGDSYYSPLHF.

V gene TRBV19 combines with J gene TRBJ1-5; D uncertain. The CDR3 spans 15 residues. The germline V gene has CDR1 LNHDA and CDR2 SQIVND (reference sequence). The V gene lost 0 bases and the J gene lost 1 base, with 7 bases spanning the gap. The CDR3 DNA sequence: TGTGCCAGTAGTATAGAGGGTTGGAGCAATCAGCCCCAGCATTTT. Protein sequence: CASSIEGWSNQPQHF.

The rearrangement uses TRBV3-1 (or the pseudogene TRBV3-2) and TRBJ2-1; the D gene is possibly TRBD2 (7 bases). This CDR3 is 17 amino acids long. The ends were cut back, 4 bases at V and 2 bases at J, with 18 bases in the middle. Germline V gene lookup returns CDR1 LGHDT and CDR2 YNNKEL (reference sequence). CDR3 region: CASSPGDRGGAYNEQFF. The CDR3 nucleotides are TGTGCCAGCAGCCCCGGGGATAGAGGGGGGGCCTACAATGAGCAGTTCTTC.

This clone was found once. The rearrangement joins TRBV7-9 to TRBJ2-3; D call uncertain. The germline gives CDR1 SEHNR, CDR2 FQNEAQ (reference sequence). The CDR3 runs 11 residues. Trimming cost V 3 bases and J 5 bases, with 3 bases left between them. The CDR3 is CASSFKDTQYF. In nucleotides, the CDR3 is TGTGCCAGCAGCTTTAAAGATACGCAGTATTTT.

This clone is a singleton in its sample. The chain joins TRBV12-3 or TRBV12-4 to TRBJ1-1, with D unresolved. Trimming cost V 6 bases and J 11 bases, with 13 bases left between them. CDR3 length equals 11 residues. In nucleotides, the CDR3 is TGTGCCAGCAGCTGGAGCTGGGTTGCTTTCTTT. This gives the protein CASSWSWVAFF.

The chain links TRBV18 to TRBJ2-3; tentative D call: TRBD1 (6 bases). Germline CDR1 KGHSH, CDR2 LQKENI. The CDR3 totals 16 residues. V was cut by 4 bases and J by 0 bases, with 14 bases left in between. The CDR3 loop is CASSLAGTTSTDTQYF. CDR3 in DNA: TGTGCCAGCTCACTAGCCGGGACAACTAGCACAGATACGCAGTATTTT.

V gene TRBV3-1 (or the pseudogene TRBV3-2) combines with J gene TRBJ2-5; 14 bases fit TRBD2. V was pared by 6 bases and J by 1 base, with 13 bases of the junction left unmatched. The CDR3 is 19 amino acids. Germline V gene lookup returns CDR1 LGHDT and CDR2 YNNKEL (reference sequence). DNA for the CDR3: TGTGCCAGCAGACCGGGGACTAGCGGGGGAATAAGAGGCCAAGAGACCCAGTACTTC. Amino acids: CASRPGTSGGIRGQETQYF.

V usage is TRBV28 and J usage is TRBJ2-7, with D perhaps matching TRBD1 or TRBD2 (7 bases each). The ends were cut back, 4 bases at V and 12 bases at J, with 22 bases in the middle. Looked up from germline, CDR1 is MDHEN and CDR2 is SYDVKM. The CDR3 sequence is 14 residues long. The CDR3 reads CASSSRMDRRGLYF. CDR3 in DNA: TGTGCCAGCAGTTCCCGAATGGACAGGCGGGGGCTGTACTTC.

The chain has TRBV5-1 and TRBJ2-3; D is possibly TRBD1 or TRBD2 (6 bases each). The CDR3 covers 14 residues. From germline, CDR1 is SGHRS and CDR2 YFSETQ. V shed 4 bases and J shed 2 bases, with 11 bases lying between them. This CDR3 reads CASSPRGDTDTQYF. The CDR3 nucleotides are TGCGCCAGCAGCCCAAGGGGGGACACAGATACGCAGTATTTT.

This chain joins TRBV6-5 and TRBJ2-2; tentatively, D is TRBD1 (5 bases). This CDR3 is built from 14 residues. In germline, CDR1 is MNHEY, CDR2 SVGAGI. Trimming left V 8 bases short and J 1 base short, with 11 bases between. CDR3 residues: CASLGAGNTGELFF. As DNA, the CDR3 is TGTGCCAGCCTTGGGGCAGGGAACACCGGGGAGCTGTTTTTT.

The chain recombines TRBV19 with TRBJ1-5, with 7 positions matching TRBD1. The CDR3 loop spans 13 amino acids. CDR1 LNHDA and CDR2 SQIVND come from the germline V gene (reference sequence). The trim removed 3 bases at V and 7 bases at J, leaving 3 bases unmatched. The CDR3 protein is CASSIDRVQPQHF. CDR3 DNA sequence: TGTGCCAGTAGTATCGACAGGGTACAGCCCCAGCATTTT.

This clone was picked up one time. V usage is TRBV2 and J usage is TRBJ2-1; 8 positions agree with TRBD2. The V and J ends lost 4 bases and 0 bases, in that order; junction bases with no gene match: 5. From germline, CDR1 is SNHLY and CDR2 FYNNEI. The CDR3 is made up of 16 amino acids. The CDR3 sequence is CASSAGRGGSYNEQFF. The CDR3 DNA is TGTGCCAGCAGTGCCGGGAGGGGGGGCTCCTACAATGAGCAGTTCTTC. The full variable domain, in which reference TRBV2 and TRBJ2-1 provide the parts outside the CDR3, is EPEVTQTPSHQVTQMGQEVILRCVPISNHLYFYWYRQILGQKVEFLVSFYNNEISEKSEIFDDQFSVERPDGSNFTLKIRSTKLEDSAMYFCASSAGRGGSYNEQFFGPGTRLTVL.

This rearrangement joins TRBV27 to TRBJ1-4; no reliable D call. The CDR3 length is 13 residues. The germline V and J ends were trimmed by 0 bases and 11 bases, with 10 bases remaining between them. The germline CDR1 and CDR2 sequences are MNHEY and SMNVEV (reference sequence). The chain's CDR3 is CASSLSTVGKLFF. In nucleotides, the CDR3 is TGTGCCAGCAGTTTATCGACGGTCGGGAAACTGTTTTTT.

This chain links TRBV29-1 with TRBJ1-2; D ambiguous. V was cut by 3 bases and J by 5 bases, with 10 bases left in between. CDR3 length: 12 amino acids. In germline, CDR1 is SQVTM, CDR2 ANQGSEA. CDR3 sequence: CSVEYSSYGYTF. The CDR3 DNA sequence: TGCAGCGTTGAGTACAGCTCATATGGCTACACCTTC.

This chain connects TRBV30 to TRBJ1-5; D unclear. The length of the CDR3 is 13 residues. The V gene lost 1 base and the J gene lost 8 bases, with 12 bases spanning the gap. Germline V gene data show CDR1 as GTSNPN and CDR2 as SVGIG (reference sequence). CDR3 region: CAWSALSVEPQHF. DNA for the CDR3: TGTGCCTGGAGTGCCCTCTCGGTGGAGCCCCAGCATTTT. Full variable domain (outside the CDR3, taken from reference TRBV30 and TRBJ1-5): SQTIHQWPATLVQPVGSPLSLECTVEGTSNPNLYWYRQAAGRGLQLLFYSVGIGQISSEVPQNLSASRPQDRQFILSSKKLLLSDSGFYLCAWSALSVEPQHFGDGTRLSIL.

The chain links TRBV4-2 to TRBJ2-1; TRBD2 matches 8 bases. The CDR3 consists of 15 residues. Germline V gene sequence: CDR1 LGHNA, CDR2 YNFKEQ. V lost 4 bases, J lost 7 bases, and 9 bases stayed unmatched. DNA of the CDR3: TGTGCCAGCAGCCTTGGGACGGGGGGGCGGAATGAGCAGTTCTTC. Its protein product is CASSLGTGGRNEQFF.

CDR3 sequence (DNA): TGCGCCAGCAGCCAAGAGGTTACAGGTGGGGGCTACAATGAGCAGTTCTTC. It encodes CASSQEVTGGGYNEQFF. The rearrangement joins TRBV4-1 to TRBJ2-1, with D possibly being TRBD1 or TRBD2 (5 bases each). Trimming cost V 0 bases and J 3 bases, with 15 bases left between them. Germline assignment: CDR1 MGHRA and CDR2 YSYEKL. The CDR3 contains 17 residues.

In its sample, this clone was seen a few times. The genes are TRBV27 and TRBJ2-5; D unresolved. Germline lookup yields CDR1 MNHEY and CDR2 SMNVEV (reference sequence). The CDR3 has 14 residues. V dropped 5 bases and J dropped 5 bases, with 15 bases sitting between them. CDR3 in DNA: TGTGCCAGCAGTCCTATCCTGGGCATGGAGACCCAGTACTTC. Translation gives CASSPILGMETQYF.

This rearrangement joins TRBV11-2 to TRBJ1-6; D is ambiguous. Germline values: CDR1 SGHAT, CDR2 FQNNGV. CDR3 length: 13 amino acids. V was cut by 5 bases and J by 10 bases, with 12 bases left in between. As DNA, the CDR3 is TGTGCCAGCAGCCTTGCGACAAAGTCACCCCTCCACTTT. Translating gives CASSLATKSPLHF. Supplemented by reference TRBV11-2 and TRBJ1-6, the full variable domain reads EAGVAQSPRYKIIEKRQSVAFWCNPISGHATLYWYQQILGQGPKLLIQFQNNGVVDDSQLPKDRFSAERLKGVDSTLKIQPAKLEDSAVYLCASSLATKSPLHFGNGTRLTVT.